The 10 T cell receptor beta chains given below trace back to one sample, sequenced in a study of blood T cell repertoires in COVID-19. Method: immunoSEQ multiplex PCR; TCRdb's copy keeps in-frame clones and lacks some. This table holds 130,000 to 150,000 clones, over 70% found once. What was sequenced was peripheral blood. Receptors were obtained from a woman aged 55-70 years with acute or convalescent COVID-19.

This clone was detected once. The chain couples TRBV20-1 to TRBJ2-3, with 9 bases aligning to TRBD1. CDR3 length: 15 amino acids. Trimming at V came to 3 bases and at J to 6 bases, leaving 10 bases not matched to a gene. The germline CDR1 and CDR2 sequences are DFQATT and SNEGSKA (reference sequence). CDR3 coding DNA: TGCAGTGCTAGTCTGGGACAGGGTATTTGGGATACGCAGTATTTT. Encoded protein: CSASLGQGIWDTQYF.

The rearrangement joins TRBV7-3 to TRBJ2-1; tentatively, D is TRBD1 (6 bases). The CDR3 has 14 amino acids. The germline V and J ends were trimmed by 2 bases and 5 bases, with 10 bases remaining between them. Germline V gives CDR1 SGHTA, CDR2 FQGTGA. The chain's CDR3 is CASSLEDRHNEQFF. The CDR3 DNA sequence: TGTGCCAGCAGCTTAGAGGACAGACACAATGAGCAGTTCTTC.

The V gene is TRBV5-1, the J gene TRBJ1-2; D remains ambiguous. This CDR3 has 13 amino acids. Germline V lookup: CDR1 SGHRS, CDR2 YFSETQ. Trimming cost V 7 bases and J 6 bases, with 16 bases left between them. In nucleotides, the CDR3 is TGCGCCAGCCGCAAAAATCGAGAGGATGGCTACACCTTC. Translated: CASRKNREDGYTF.

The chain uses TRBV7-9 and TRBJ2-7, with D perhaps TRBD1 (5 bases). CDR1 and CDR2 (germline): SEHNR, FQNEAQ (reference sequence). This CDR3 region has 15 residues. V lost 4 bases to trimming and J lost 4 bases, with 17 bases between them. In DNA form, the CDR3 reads TGTGCCAGCAGCTGGGGCTCCAGTTTTCAATACGAGCAGTACTTC. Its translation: CASSWGSSFQYEQYF.

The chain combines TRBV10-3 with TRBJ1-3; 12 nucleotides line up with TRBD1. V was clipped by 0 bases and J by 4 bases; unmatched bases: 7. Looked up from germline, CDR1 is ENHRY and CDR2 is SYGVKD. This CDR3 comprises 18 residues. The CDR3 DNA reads TGTGCCATCAGTGAGTCCCCGGGACAGGGGGCCGGGGGAAACACCATATATTTT. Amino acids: CAISESPGQGAGGNTIYF.

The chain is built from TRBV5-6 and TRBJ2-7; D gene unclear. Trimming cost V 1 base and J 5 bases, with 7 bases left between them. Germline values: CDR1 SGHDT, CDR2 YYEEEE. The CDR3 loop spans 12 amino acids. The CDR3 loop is CASSLLLDEQYF. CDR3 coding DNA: TGTGCCAGCAGCTTGCTACTGGACGAGCAGTACTTC.

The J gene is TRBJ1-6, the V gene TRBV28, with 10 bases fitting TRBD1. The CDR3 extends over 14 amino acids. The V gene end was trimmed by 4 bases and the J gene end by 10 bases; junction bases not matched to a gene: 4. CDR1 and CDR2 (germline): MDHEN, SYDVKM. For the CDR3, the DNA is TGTGCCAGCAGTTCGGGACAGGGGAGATCACCCCTCCACTTT. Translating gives CASSSGQGRSPLHF.

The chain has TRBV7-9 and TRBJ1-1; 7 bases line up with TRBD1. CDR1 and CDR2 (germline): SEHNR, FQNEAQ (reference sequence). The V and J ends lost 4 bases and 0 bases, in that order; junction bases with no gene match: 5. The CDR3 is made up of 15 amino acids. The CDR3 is CASSSLQGVNTEAFF. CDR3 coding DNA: TGTGCCAGCAGCTCGCTCCAGGGGGTGAACACTGAAGCTTTCTTT.

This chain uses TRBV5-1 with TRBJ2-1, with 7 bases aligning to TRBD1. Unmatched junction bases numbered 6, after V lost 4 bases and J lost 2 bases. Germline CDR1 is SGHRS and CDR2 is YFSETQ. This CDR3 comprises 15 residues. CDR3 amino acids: CASSIQGVAYNEQFF. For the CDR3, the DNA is TGCGCCAGCAGCATTCAGGGGGTCGCCTACAATGAGCAGTTCTTC.

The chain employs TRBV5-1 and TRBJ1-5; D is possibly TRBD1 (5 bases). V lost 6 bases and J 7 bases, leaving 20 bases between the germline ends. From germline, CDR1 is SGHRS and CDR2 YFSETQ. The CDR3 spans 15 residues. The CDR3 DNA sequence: TGCGCCAGCACCGAGGGGACGGGGGTAGGGCAGCCCCAGCATTTT. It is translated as CASTEGTGVGQPQHF. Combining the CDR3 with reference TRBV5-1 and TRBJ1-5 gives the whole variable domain KAGVTQTPRYLIKTRGQQVTLSCSPISGHRSVSWYQQTPGQGLQFLFEYFSETQRNKGNFPGRFSGRQFSNSRSEMNVSTLELGDSALYLCASTEGTGVGQPQHFGDGTRLSIL.